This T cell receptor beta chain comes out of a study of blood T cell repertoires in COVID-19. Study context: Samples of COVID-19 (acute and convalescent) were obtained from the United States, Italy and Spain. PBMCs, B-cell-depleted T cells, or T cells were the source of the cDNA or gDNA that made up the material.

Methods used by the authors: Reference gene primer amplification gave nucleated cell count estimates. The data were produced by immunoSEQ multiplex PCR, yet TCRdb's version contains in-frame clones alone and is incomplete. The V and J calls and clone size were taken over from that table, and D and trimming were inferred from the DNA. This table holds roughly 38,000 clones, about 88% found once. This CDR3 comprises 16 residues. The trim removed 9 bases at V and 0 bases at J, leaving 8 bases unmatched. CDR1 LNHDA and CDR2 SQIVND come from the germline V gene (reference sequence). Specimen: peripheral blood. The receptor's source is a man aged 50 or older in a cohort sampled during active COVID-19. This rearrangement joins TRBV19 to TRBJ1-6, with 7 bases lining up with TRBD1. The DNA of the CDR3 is TGTGCCAGCCACTCAGGGGGGAGCTCCTATAATTCACCCCTCCACTTT. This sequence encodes CASHSGGSSYNSPLHF.